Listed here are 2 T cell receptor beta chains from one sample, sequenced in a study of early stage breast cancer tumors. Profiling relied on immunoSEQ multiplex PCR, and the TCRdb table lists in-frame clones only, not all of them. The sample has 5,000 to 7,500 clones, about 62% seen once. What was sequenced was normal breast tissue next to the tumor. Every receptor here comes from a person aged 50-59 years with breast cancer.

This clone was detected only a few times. CDR3 residues: CASGSEGFGDSPLHF. CDR3 nucleotide sequence: TGTGCCAGCGGATCAGAAGGTTTTGGTGATTCACCCCTCCACTTT. The genes are TRBV19 and TRBJ1-6; no firm D call. The CDR3 is 15 amino acids. Per germline, CDR1 LNHDA and CDR2 SQIVND (reference sequence). V lost 9 bases and J 8 bases, leaving 20 bases between the germline ends. Using reference TRBV19 and TRBJ1-6 for the parts outside the CDR3, the full variable domain is DGGITQSPKYLFRKEGQNVTLSCEQNLNHDAMYWYRQDPGQGLRLIYYSQIVNDFQKGDIAEGYSVSREKKESFPLTVTSAQKNPTAFYLCASGSEGFGDSPLHFGNGTRLTVT.

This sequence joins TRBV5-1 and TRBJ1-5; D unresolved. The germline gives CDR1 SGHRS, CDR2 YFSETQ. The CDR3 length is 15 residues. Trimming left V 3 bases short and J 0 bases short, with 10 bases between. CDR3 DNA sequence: TGCGCCAGCAGCTCCACCGGAGCTAGCAATCAGCCCCAGCATTTT. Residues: CASSSTGASNQPQHF.